The entry that follows covers one T cell receptor beta chain sequence. Its specificity is not known. This CDR3 has 11 residues. Trimming stripped 7 bases from V and 6 bases from J, with 9 bases between. Germline V CDR1 and CDR2: GTSNPN, SVGIG (reference sequence). Following RNA extraction, reverse transcription yielded cDNA that acted as the sequencing template. This table comes from immunoSEQ multiplex PCR, and its TCRdb copy is limited to in-frame clones, with some not included. The sample includes some 82,000 clones, 51% of them seen just once. The sample is drawn from a study of CD8+ T cells in alopecia areata. Whole-study findings and limits: Across lesional scalp, and particularly alopecia totalis/universalis, clonality surpassed that of normal scalp. Relative to mice, TCR sharing across patients was less clear, a difference possibly HLA-related. Among the cells sequenced in scalp samples are also the resident alphabeta T cells of normal skin.

Both peripheral blood and punch biopsies of lesional scalp skin were obtained from patients who had alopecia areata. The sequence was collected from a human donor with alopecia areata. The genes are TRBV30 and TRBJ1-4; no definite D call. Sample: NKG2D-high CD8+ T cells sorted from blood. The CDR3 DNA sequence: TGTGCCTTGGACGGGCATGAAAAACTGTTTTTT. Its protein is CALDGHEKLFF.